This is a list of T cell receptor beta chains from one sample in a study of CD8+CD57+ T cells in acquired aplastic anemia. TCRdb re-called the reads through MiXCR, storing one row per CDR3 protein. The sample carries about 160,000 distinct CDR3 sequences, around 40% recorded once. The sequencing input was sorted CD4+, CD8+, or CD8+CD57+ T cells (not recorded which) from PBMCs. The receptors were sampled from a human donor in good health. Both conserved end residues are part of each CDR3. Fields, in order: D gene, clone size, J gene, V gene, CDR3 protein, CDR3 DNA. D genes are given only for firm matches. A clone size is listed for some rows: how often the clone was seen (once, few, many), or a class if it is expanded.

TRBD2 | . | TRBJ2-2 | TRBV18 | CASSPMLAGYTGELFF | TGTGCCAGCTCACCCATGCTAGCGGGCTATACCGGGGAGCTGTTTTTT
. | . | TRBJ1-1 | TRBV4-2 | CASSQGGKVAEAFF | TGTGCCAGCAGCCAAGGAGGGAAGGTGGCTGAAGCTTTCTTT
. | many | TRBJ1-5 | TRBV7-6 | CASSAHAGAREPQHF | TGTGCCAGCAGCGCCCACGCAGGGGCGCGGGAGCCCCAGCATTTT
. | . | TRBJ2-7 | TRBV2 | CASSGFRATYEQYF | TGTGCCAGCAGTGGGTTTAGGGCAACCTACGAGCAGTACTTC
. | . | TRBJ1-1 | TRBV15 | CATLGQTEAFF | TGTGCCACCCTAGGACAGACTGAAGCTTTCTTT
. | once | TRBJ2-3 | TRBV19 | CASTSSPLGTDTQYF | TGTGCCAGTACCTCCAGCCCGCTAGGGACAGATACGCAGTATTTT
TRBD1 | . | TRBJ1-2 | TRBV11-1 | CASSFGTGDGIGGYTF | TGTGCCAGCAGCTTTGGGACAGGGGACGGAATTGGCGGCTACACCTTC
TRBD1 | many | TRBJ1-1 | TRBV11-1 | CASSLGGQGGTEAFF | TGTGCCAGCAGCTTAGGGGGACAGGGGGGCACTGAAGCTTTCTTT
. | . | TRBJ1-6 | TRBV19 | CASSEGDGINSPLHF | TGTGCCAGTAGTGAGGGGGACGGTATTAATTCACCCCTCCACTTT
TRBD2 | few | TRBJ2-7 | TRBV20-1 | CSARGLASHEQYF | TGCAGTGCTAGAGGACTAGCATCCCATGAGCAGTACTTC
. | . | TRBJ1-6 | TRBV5-4 | CASSSYGSASPLHF | TGTGCCAGCAGCTCCTATGGCAGTGCTTCACCCCTCCACTTT
. | many | TRBJ2-2 | TRBV19 | CASSPDPVPGELFF | TGTGCCAGTAGCCCCGATCCGGTCCCCGGGGAGCTGTTTTTT
. | . | TRBJ2-1 | TRBV19 | CASSMGQGIGEQFF | TGTGCCAGTAGTATGGGGCAGGGGATCGGTGAGCAGTTCTTC
TRBD2 | . | TRBJ2-7 | TRBV20-1 | CSAREASGRVHEQYF | TGCAGTGCTAGAGAAGCTAGCGGGAGAGTTCACGAGCAGTACTTC
TRBD2 | . | TRBJ2-5 | TRBV7-2 | CASSSGGGFQETQYF | TGTGCCAGCAGCTCCGGGGGGGGTTTTCAAGAGACCCAGTACTTC
TRBD1 | . | TRBJ1-1 | TRBV5-1 | CASSMLSGGGTEAFF | TGCGCCAGCAGCATGTTATCAGGGGGTGGGACTGAAGCTTTCTTT
. | . | TRBJ2-1 | TRBV5-1 | CASSRATRGEQFF | TGCGCCAGCAGTAGGGCTACTAGGGGTGAGCAGTTCTTC
. | . | TRBJ2-5 | TRBV20-1 | CSASRFPMGETQYF | TGCAGTGCTAGCCGCTTTCCAATGGGAGAGACCCAGTACTTC
TRBD1 | once | TRBJ1-1 | TRBV9 | CASSERYRGPNTEAFF | TGTGCCAGCAGCGAGCGGTACAGGGGGCCGAACACTGAAGCTTTCTTT
TRBD1 | . | TRBJ1-1 | TRBV9 | CASTRTGEAFF | TGTGCCAGCACCCGGACAGGGGAAGCTTTCTTT
. | once | TRBJ2-7 | TRBV6-1 | CASQAGYEQYF | TGTGCCAGCCAAGCCGGATACGAGCAGTACTTC
. | . | TRBJ2-2 | TRBV7-8 | CASSSRENTGELFF | TGTGCCAGCAGCTCCAGGGAGAACACCGGGGAGCTGTTTTTT
TRBD2 | many | TRBJ2-3 | TRBV5-6 | CASSRYGGGTDTQYF | TGTGCCAGCAGCAGGTACGGCGGGGGGACAGATACGCAGTATTTT
. | few | TRBJ2-5 | TRBV7-9 | CASSSSTIFGNYF | TGTGCCAGCAGCTCATCGACTATATTTGGTAACTACTTC
. | . | TRBJ2-3 | TRBV2 | CASSEGQQGTDTQYF | TGTGCCAGCAGTGAAGGACAGCAGGGCACAGATACGCAGTATTTT
. | few | TRBJ2-7 | TRBV7-6 | CASSLGVGYEQYF | TGTGCCAGCAGCTTAGGGGTTGGGTACGAGCAGTACTTC
. | . | TRBJ2-7 | TRBV7-2 | CASSLVQGMTYEQYF | TGTGCCAGCAGCTTAGTACAGGGTATGACCTACGAGCAGTACTTC
. | . | TRBJ1-1 | TRBV20-1 | CSASPPGGVNTEAFF | TGCAGTGCTAGCCCCCCAGGCGGGGTTAACACTGAAGCTTTCTTT
. | . | TRBJ1-1 | TRBV7-2 | CASSLVVGMNTEAFF | TGTGCCAGCAGCTTAGTGGTTGGGATGAACACTGAAGCTTTCTTT
. | . | TRBJ2-5 | TRBV7-9 | CAARSERAGETQYF | TGTGCCGCAAGAAGCGAGAGGGCCGGAGAGACCCAGTACTTC
. | . | TRBJ1-1 | TRBV7-9 | CASSLDGSPTEAFF | TGTGCCAGCAGCTTAGATGGCAGCCCTACGGAAGCTTTCTTT
TRBD2 | . | TRBJ2-3 | TRBV15 | CATSRDVLAGSVDTQYF | TGTGCCACCAGCAGAGATGTTCTAGCGGGATCCGTAGATACGCAGTATTTT
. | once | TRBJ1-3 | TRBV10-3 | CAISALGAVLSENTIYF | TGTGCCATCAGCGCCCTTGGGGCAGTCCTGTCTGAAAACACCATATATTTT
TRBD2 | many | TRBJ2-1 | TRBV25-1 | CATTGLAGVNEQFF | TGTGCCACCACCGGACTAGCGGGAGTCAATGAGCAGTTCTTC
. | . | TRBJ2-5 | TRBV19 | CASRGPGVQETQYF | TGTGCCAGTAGGGGCCCCGGGGTCCAAGAGACCCAGTACTTC
TRBD2 | . | TRBJ2-3 | TRBV24-1 | CATSETTSGREDTQYF | TGTGCCACCAGTGAAACCACTAGCGGGAGGGAGGATACGCAGTATTTT
TRBD2 | many | TRBJ2-6 | TRBV29-1 | CSVGRWGDVLTF | TGCAGCGTCGGGAGGTGGGGTGACGTCCTGACTTTC
. | few | TRBJ2-3 | TRBV24-1 | CATTSRQGITDTQYF | TGTGCCACTACCTCGAGGCAGGGGATCACAGATACGCAGTATTTT
TRBD1 | few | TRBJ2-7 | TRBV29-1 | CSGAVGQRSYEQYF | TGCAGCGGTGCGGTGGGACAGCGCTCCTACGAGCAGTACTTC
. | many | TRBJ1-2 | TRBV12-3/TRBV12-4 | CASSRKANYGYTF | TGTGCCAGCAGTCGTAAAGCTAACTATGGCTACACCTTC
. | . | TRBJ1-4 | TRBV6-5 | CASSYRPLGGNEKLLF | TGTGCCAGCAGTTACAGGCCCCTCGGGGGTAATGAAAAACTGCTTTTT
TRBD2 | . | TRBJ2-7 | TRBV11-3 | CASSVTGTSYEQYF | TGTGCCAGCAGCGTAACCGGGACTAGCTACGAGCAGTACTTC
TRBD1 | many | TRBJ2-7 | TRBV5-1 | CASRRLTGATYEQYF | TGCGCCAGCAGACGACTGACAGGGGCCACCTACGAGCAGTACTTC